The present T cell receptor beta chain was sequenced within a study of cytomegalovirus exposure and HLA in healthy donors. Per germline, CDR1 MNHEY and CDR2 SVGAGI. The V and J ends lost 6 bases and 0 bases respectively, with 6 bases between them. The CDR3 is 14 residues long. The PCR had 60 Vbeta and 13 Jbeta primers. Clones were read by immunoSEQ multiplex PCR, and TCRdb kept only the in-frame ones, dropping some. The sample lists 100,000 to 120,000 clones, roughly 70% occurring once. V gene TRBV6-5 combines with J gene TRBJ2-6; D is uncertain. The sequence derives from a man aged 35 to 55 in good health and CMV-seronegative. Sequenced material: PBMCs. CDR3 DNA: TGTGCCAGCAGGGTCGGCTCTGGGGCCAACGTCCTGACTTTC. It is translated as CASRVGSGANVLTF.